This entry lists 12 T cell receptor beta chains sequenced from one sample in a study of blood T cell repertoires in COVID-19 (dated by TCRdb to 2018 to 2020). Library prep was done by the immunoSEQ multiplex PCR assay. TCRdb stores this immuneACCESS table with in-frame sequences only. Part of the clones is absent; in the studies checked, under half of the shortfall reflects unresolved V genes, and no reason is known for the rest. The sample table shows hundreds of thousands of clones, and around 84% are seen once. 3.5% to 5% of the sample rests with the top ten. The sample was PBMCs or T cells enriched from blood (not recorded which). These receptors were collected from a young man with acute COVID-19.

The V and J genes are TRBV6-4 and TRBJ1-2; unclear D gene. Trimming cost V 3 bases and J 7 bases, with 12 bases left between them. This CDR3 is 13 amino acids long. The germline V gene encodes CDR1 MRHNA and CDR2 SNTAGT. The CDR3 region is CASSELLGSGYTF. The DNA for the CDR3 is TGTGCCAGCAGTGAATTGTTGGGGAGTGGCTACACCTTC.

The V gene is TRBV18, the J gene TRBJ2-3, with D possibly being TRBD2 (6 bases). This CDR3 region has 16 residues. Deletions cut 0 bases from V and 2 bases from J, with 12 bases between. Germline V CDR1 and CDR2: KGHSH, LQKENI. This CDR3 is CASSPPRRDLTDTQYF. CDR3 nucleotides: TGTGCCAGCTCACCACCGCGGCGGGACCTCACAGATACGCAGTATTTT.

The chain employs TRBV19 and TRBJ1-2; 11 nucleotides agree with TRBD1. Germline V gene lookup returns CDR1 LNHDA and CDR2 SQIVND (reference sequence). The V and J ends lost 9 bases and 8 bases, in that order; junction bases with no gene match: 14. This CDR3 comprises 15 residues. This chain's CDR3 is CASRTGGASSRGYTF. The CDR3 nucleotides are TGTGCCAGCCGGACAGGGGGCGCCTCCTCGCGAGGCTACACCTTC. Filled out from reference TRBV19 and TRBJ1-2, the complete variable domain reads DGGITQSPKYLFRKEGQNVTLSCEQNLNHDAMYWYRQDPGQGLRLIYYSQIVNDFQKGDIAEGYSVSREKKESFPLTVTSAQKNPTAFYLCASRTGGASSRGYTFGSGTRLTVV.

This clone was counted once. The CDR3 protein is CASSYSKGGGEAFF. As DNA, the CDR3 is TGTGCCAGCAGTTACTCTAAAGGGGGCGGTGAAGCTTTCTTT. J is TRBJ1-1 and V is TRBV6-6, with 7 bases identical to TRBD1. CDR1 and CDR2 from the germline V gene are MNHNY and SVGAGI (reference sequence). V shed 0 bases, J shed 7 bases, and the junction held 5 bases outside the gene matches. The CDR3 has 14 amino acids.

CDR3 DNA: TGTGCCAGCTCACCACGGGACAGGGTGGTAGGAGCTTTCTTT. This translates into CASSPRDRVVGAFF. V usage is TRBV18 and J usage is TRBJ1-1, with TRBD1 identical over 9 bases. Trimming cost V 1 base and J 10 bases; bases outside gene matches: 7. This CDR3 has 14 amino acids. The germline V gene encodes CDR1 KGHSH and CDR2 LQKENI.

This clone was observed once. The rearrangement links TRBV5-1 to TRBJ1-2; D not certain. Per the germline V gene, CDR1 is SGHRS and CDR2 is YFSETQ. Trimming shortened V by 4 bases and J by 4 bases, and 14 bases separated the two germline ends. The CDR3 covers 14 residues. CDR3 amino acids: CASSPLPGSYGYTF. CDR3 nucleotide sequence: TGCGCCAGCAGCCCCCTACCCGGGAGCTATGGCTACACCTTC.

The chain couples TRBV30 to TRBJ1-4, with D possibly matching TRBD1 (5 bases). Trimming pared 4 bases from V and 0 bases from J, leaving 27 bases between. There are 20 residues in the CDR3. Germline CDR1 reads GTSNPN; CDR2 reads SVGIG (reference sequence). CDR3 sequence: CAWTPRRAGPRESTNEKLFF. The CDR3 DNA reads TGTGCCTGGACCCCGAGGAGGGCAGGGCCTAGGGAATCAACTAATGAAAAACTGTTTTTT.

This clone showed up many times. The V call is TRBV6-2 or TRBV6-3, the J call TRBJ2-1; the match to TRBD2 covers 7 bases. Germline V gives CDR1 MNHEY, CDR2 SVGEGT. The CDR3 totals 16 residues. V was clipped by 7 bases and J by 5 bases; unmatched bases: 14. The CDR3 bases are TGTGCCAGCACCCCCGTCCCCCGACTAGCAAACAATGAGCAGTTCTTC. Translation gives CASTPVPRLANNEQFF.

With respect to this clone: Other DNA sequences in this sample translate to the same CDR3. The chain joins TRBV5-1 to TRBJ2-1; D is perhaps TRBD2 (6 bases). The CDR3 is 13 amino acids. The V end was cut by 0 bases, the J end by 9 bases, with 10 bases between. The germline CDR1 and CDR2 sequences are SGHRS and YFSETQ. The CDR3 spells CASSLDGGGEQFF. The CDR3 DNA is TGCGCCAGCAGCTTGGACGGGGGAGGTGAGCAGTTCTTC.

The J gene is TRBJ1-5, the V gene TRBV5-6; the match to TRBD1 covers 7 bases. There are 15 residues in the CDR3. CDR1 and CDR2 from the germline V gene are SGHDT and YYEEEE. V was clipped by 2 bases and J by 4 bases; unmatched bases: 6. As DNA, the CDR3 is TGTGCCAGCAGCTTTTCCCCACAGGGGAATCAGCCCCAGCATTTT. Its translation is CASSFSPQGNQPQHF. Full variable domain (missing parts from reference TRBV5-6 and TRBJ1-5): DAGVTQSPTHLIKTRGQQVTLRCSPKSGHDTVSWYQQALGQGPQFIFQYYEEEERQRGNFPDRFSGHQFPNYSSELNVNALLLGDSALYLCASSFSPQGNQPQHFGDGTRLSIL.

This clone has just a few counts. This chain links TRBV24-1 with TRBJ1-5; D ambiguous. The CDR3 is 14 residues long. V was shortened by 4 bases and J by 7 bases, with 13 bases between the two germline ends. From germline, CDR1 is KGHDR and CDR2 SFDVKD. The CDR3 DNA reads as TGTGCCACCAGTGAGAGACCGGAGGGCCAGCCCCAGCATTTT. Translating it yields CATSERPEGQPQHF.

This rearrangement joins TRBV25-1 to TRBJ2-2; TRBD1 might be the D (5 bases). Between the trimmed V and J ends, which lost 3 bases and 4 bases, there was a span of 9 bases. This CDR3 comprises 14 residues. Germline V gives CDR1 MGHDK, CDR2 SYGVNS. The CDR3 region is CASSEPGRTGELFF. The CDR3 nucleotides are TGTGCCAGCAGTGAGCCAGGGCGCACCGGGGAGCTGTTTTTT. The full variable domain, rest sourced from reference TRBV25-1 and TRBJ2-2, is EADIYQTPRYLVIGTGKKITLECSQTMGHDKMYWYQQDPGMELHLIHYSYGVNSTEKGDLSSESTVSRIRTEHFPLTLESARPSHTSQYLCASSEPGRTGELFFGEGSRLTVL.